One sample yielded the 7 T cell receptor beta chains listed below, sequenced in a study of cytotoxic CD8 clonotypes in ibrutinib-treated CLL. Libraries were prepared by immunoSEQ multiplex PCR; TCRdb keeps only in-frame clonotypes and omits some of them. Seen here are about 250,000 clones, around 70% observed once, and the top ten hold over 15%. The sequencing here drew on PBMCs, taken after 24 months of ibrutinib treatment. These receptor sequences come from a human donor with chronic lymphocytic leukemia.

This clone has just a few counts. The chain employs TRBV29-1 and TRBJ1-1; 10 nucleotides match TRBD1. This CDR3 comprises 13 residues. V dropped 7 bases and J dropped 8; count of bases not matched to a gene: 10. Looked up from germline, CDR1 is SQVTM and CDR2 is ANQGSEA. CDR3 region: CSAQAPGQGEAFF. For the CDR3, the DNA is TGCAGCGCTCAAGCACCGGGACAGGGGGAAGCTTTCTTT.

V is TRBV19 and J is TRBJ2-7; D may match TRBD1 or TRBD2 (5 bases each). Germline lookup yields CDR1 LNHDA and CDR2 SQIVND (reference sequence). The CDR3 extends over 15 amino acids. The V and J ends lost 4 bases and 2 bases respectively, with 15 bases between them. CDR3 coding DNA: TGTGCCAGTAGTAACGAGGGGCTAGGCACCTACGAGCAGTACTTC. Amino acids: CASSNEGLGTYEQYF.

This rearrangement joins TRBV11-3 to TRBJ2-5, with 11 bases fitting TRBD2. Germline V lookup: CDR1 SGHNT, CDR2 YENEEA. The CDR3 spans 15 residues. Germline trimming cut 6 bases from V and 4 bases from J; bases unmatched to any gene: 7. CDR3 DNA: TGTGCCAGCAGTAGGAATGGACTAGCGGGAGAGACCCAGTACTTC. Translating gives CASSRNGLAGETQYF.

The chain is built from TRBV7-2 and TRBJ1-2; TRBD1 agrees at 10 bases. V dropped 5 bases and J dropped 8; count of bases not matched to a gene: 8. The CDR3 length is 14 residues. Looked up from germline, CDR1 is SGHTA and CDR2 is FQGNSA. The CDR3 nucleotides read TGTGCCAGCAGCCTAACGGGACAGGGGCACGGCTACACCTTC. Its protein is CASSLTGQGHGYTF.

The chain carries TRBV7-8 and TRBJ2-7; 14 bases match TRBD2. The CDR3 covers 15 residues. CDR1 and CDR2 (germline): SGHVS, FQNEAQ. V shed 4 bases and J 7 bases; nucleotides not matched to a gene: 6. CDR3 nucleotide sequence: TGTGCCAGCAGCTGGACTAGCGGGAGGAGGAGGGAGCAGTACTTC. It specifies CASSWTSGRRREQYF.

V and J are TRBV6-1 and TRBJ2-7; D might be TRBD1 or TRBD2, each matching 5 bases. CDR3 length: 18 residues. V was cut by 4 bases and J by 3 bases, with 25 bases left in between. The germline gives CDR1 MNHNS, CDR2 SASEGT. CDR3 protein: CASSGPGAGPSRSYEQYF. The CDR3 DNA is TGTGCCAGCAGTGGCCCCGGGGCCGGACCAAGTAGAAGCTACGAGCAGTACTTC.

This rearrangement joins TRBV7-2 to TRBJ2-7; possibly TRBD2 for D (5 bases). Trimming cost V 5 bases and J 5 bases, with 16 bases left between them. This CDR3 spans 14 amino acids. Per the germline V gene, CDR1 is SGHTA and CDR2 is FQGNSA. The DNA for the CDR3 is TGTGCCAGCAGCCCCCTCGGGCCCGGGGACGAGCAGTACTTC. Encoded protein: CASSPLGPGDEQYF. The full variable domain, its missing parts supplied by reference TRBV7-2 and TRBJ2-7, is GAGVSQSPSNKVTEKGKDVELRCDPISGHTALYWYRQSLGQGLEFLIYFQGNSAPDKSGLPSDRFSAERTGGSVSTLTIQRTQQEDSAVYLCASSPLGPGDEQYFGPGTRLTVT.